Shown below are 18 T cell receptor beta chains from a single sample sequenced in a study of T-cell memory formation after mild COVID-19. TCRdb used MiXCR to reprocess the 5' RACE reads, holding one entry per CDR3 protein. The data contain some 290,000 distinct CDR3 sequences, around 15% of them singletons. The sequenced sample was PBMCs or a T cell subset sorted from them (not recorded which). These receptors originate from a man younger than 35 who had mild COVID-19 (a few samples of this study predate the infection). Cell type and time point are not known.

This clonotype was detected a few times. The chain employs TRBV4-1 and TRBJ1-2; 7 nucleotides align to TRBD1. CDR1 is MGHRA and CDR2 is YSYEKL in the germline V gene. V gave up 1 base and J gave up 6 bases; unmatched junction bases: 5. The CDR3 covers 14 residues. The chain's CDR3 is CASSQVNRGNGYTF. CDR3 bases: TGCGCCAGCAGCCAAGTTAACAGGGGAAATGGCTACACCTTC.

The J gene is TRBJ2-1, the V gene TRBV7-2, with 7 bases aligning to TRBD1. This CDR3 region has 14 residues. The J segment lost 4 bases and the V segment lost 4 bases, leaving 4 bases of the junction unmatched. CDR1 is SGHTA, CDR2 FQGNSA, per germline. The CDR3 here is CASSSPGQYNEQFF. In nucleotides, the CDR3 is TGTGCCAGCAGCTCACCGGGACAGTACAATGAGCAGTTCTTC.

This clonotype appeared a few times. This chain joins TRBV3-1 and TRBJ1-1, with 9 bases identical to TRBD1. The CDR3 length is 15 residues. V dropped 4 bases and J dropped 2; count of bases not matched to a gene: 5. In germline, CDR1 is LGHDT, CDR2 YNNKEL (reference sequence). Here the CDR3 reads CASSPGQGTNTEAFF. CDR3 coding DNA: TGTGCCAGCAGCCCTGGACAGGGGACTAACACTGAAGCTTTCTTT.

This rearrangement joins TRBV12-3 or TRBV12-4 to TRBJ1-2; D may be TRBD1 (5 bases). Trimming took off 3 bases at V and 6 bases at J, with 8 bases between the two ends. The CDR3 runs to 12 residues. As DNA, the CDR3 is TGTGCCAGCAGTTTCGGGGGGGATGGCTACACCTTC. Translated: CASSFGGDGYTF.

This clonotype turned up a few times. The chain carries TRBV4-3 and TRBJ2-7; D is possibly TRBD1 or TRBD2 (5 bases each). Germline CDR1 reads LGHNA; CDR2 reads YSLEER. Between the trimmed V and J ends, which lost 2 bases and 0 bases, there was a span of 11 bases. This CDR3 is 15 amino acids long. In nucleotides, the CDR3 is TGCGCCAGCAGCCAATACGGGGCCCGCTCCTACGAGCAGTACTTC. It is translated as CASSQYGARSYEQYF.

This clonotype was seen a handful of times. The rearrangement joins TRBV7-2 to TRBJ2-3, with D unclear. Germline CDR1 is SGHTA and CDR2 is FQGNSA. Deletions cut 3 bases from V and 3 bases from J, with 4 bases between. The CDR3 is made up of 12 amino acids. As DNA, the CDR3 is TGTGCCAGCAGCTTCATAACAGATACGCAGTATTTT. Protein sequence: CASSFITDTQYF.

CDR3 in DNA: TGCAGTGCTACCCGGACACTGGATAGGTCTGAAGCTTTCTTT. Its protein is CSATRTLDRSEAFF. The chain combines TRBV20-1 with TRBJ1-1; TRBD1 is a possible D gene (5 bases). The CDR3 length is 14 residues. Germline lookup yields CDR1 DFQATT and CDR2 SNEGSKA (reference sequence). Trimming took 4 bases from V and 6 from J, leaving 18 bases between them.

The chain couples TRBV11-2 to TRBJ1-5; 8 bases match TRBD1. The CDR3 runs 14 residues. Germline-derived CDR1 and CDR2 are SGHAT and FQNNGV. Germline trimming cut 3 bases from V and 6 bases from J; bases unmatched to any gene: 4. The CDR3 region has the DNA TGTGCCAGCAGCTTCGACAGGGGTGGTCAGCCCCAGCATTTT. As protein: CASSFDRGGQPQHF.

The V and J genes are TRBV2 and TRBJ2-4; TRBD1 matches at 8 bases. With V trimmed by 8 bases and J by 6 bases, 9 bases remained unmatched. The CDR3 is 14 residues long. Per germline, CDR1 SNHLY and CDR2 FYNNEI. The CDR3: CASVGQETRNIQYF. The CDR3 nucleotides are TGTGCCAGCGTGGGACAGGAAACGAGAAACATTCAGTACTTC.

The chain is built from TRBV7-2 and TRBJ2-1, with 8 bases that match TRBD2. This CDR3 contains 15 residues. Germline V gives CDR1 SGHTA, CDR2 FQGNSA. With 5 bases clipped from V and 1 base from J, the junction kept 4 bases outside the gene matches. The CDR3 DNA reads TGTGCCAGCAGCCCGATAGCGGGGTCCTACAATGAGCAGTTCTTC. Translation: CASSPIAGSYNEQFF.

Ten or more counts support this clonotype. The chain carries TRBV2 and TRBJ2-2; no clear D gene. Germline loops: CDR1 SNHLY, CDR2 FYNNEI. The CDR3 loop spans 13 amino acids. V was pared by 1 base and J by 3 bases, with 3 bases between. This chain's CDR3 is CASSEGHTGELFF. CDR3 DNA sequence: TGTGCCAGCAGTGAAGGACACACCGGGGAGCTGTTTTTT.

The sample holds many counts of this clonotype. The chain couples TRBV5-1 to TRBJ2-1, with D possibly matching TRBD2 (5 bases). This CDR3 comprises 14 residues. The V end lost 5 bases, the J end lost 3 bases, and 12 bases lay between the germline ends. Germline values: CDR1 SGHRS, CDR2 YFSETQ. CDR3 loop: CASRTQLGYNEQFF. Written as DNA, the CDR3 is TGCGCCAGCAGAACCCAACTAGGCTACAATGAGCAGTTCTTC.

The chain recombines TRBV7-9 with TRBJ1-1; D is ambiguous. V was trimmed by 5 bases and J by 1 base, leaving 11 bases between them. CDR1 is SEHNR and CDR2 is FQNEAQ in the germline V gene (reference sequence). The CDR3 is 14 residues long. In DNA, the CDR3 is TGTGCCAGCAGCACGGTGGTACGGAACACTGAAGCTTTCTTT. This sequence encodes CASSTVVRNTEAFF.

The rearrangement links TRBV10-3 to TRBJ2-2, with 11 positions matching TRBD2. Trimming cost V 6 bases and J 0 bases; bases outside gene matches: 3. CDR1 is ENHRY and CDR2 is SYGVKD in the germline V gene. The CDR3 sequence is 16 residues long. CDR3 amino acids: CAISGTSGANTGELFF. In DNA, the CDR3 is TGTGCCATCAGCGGGACTAGCGGCGCGAACACCGGGGAGCTGTTTTTT.

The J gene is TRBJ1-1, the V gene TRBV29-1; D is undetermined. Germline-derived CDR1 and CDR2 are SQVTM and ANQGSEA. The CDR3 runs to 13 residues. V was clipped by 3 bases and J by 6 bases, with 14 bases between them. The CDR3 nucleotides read TGCAGCGTTGACGAGGTTTCGCGTCCTGAAGCTTTCTTT. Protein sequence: CSVDEVSRPEAFF.

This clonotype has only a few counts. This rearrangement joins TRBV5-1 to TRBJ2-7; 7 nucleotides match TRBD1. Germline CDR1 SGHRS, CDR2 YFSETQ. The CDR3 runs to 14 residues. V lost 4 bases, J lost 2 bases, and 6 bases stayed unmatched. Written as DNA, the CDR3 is TGCGCCAGCAGCCCGGGACAGCGACCCTACGAGCAGTACTTC. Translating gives CASSPGQRPYEQYF.

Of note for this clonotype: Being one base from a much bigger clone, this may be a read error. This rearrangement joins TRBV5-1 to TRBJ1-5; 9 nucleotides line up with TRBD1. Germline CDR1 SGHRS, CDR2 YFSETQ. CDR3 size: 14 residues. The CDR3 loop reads CAISLQGADQPQHF. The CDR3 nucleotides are TGCGCCATCAGCTTACAGGGGGCGGATCAGCCCCAGCATTTT.

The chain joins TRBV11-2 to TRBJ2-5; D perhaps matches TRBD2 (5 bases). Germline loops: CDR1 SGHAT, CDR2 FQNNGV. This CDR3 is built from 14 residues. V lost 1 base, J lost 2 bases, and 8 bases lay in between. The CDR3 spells CASSLGPGQETQYF. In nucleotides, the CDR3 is TGTGCCAGCAGCTTAGGGCCGGGACAAGAGACCCAGTACTTC.